Below are 14 T cell receptor beta chains sequenced from a single sample in a study of PD-1 blockade in classical Hodgkin lymphoma. Sequencing was performed with immunoSEQ multiplex PCR; in TCRdb, only in-frame clones are kept and a portion is missing. The data show around 20,000 clones, roughly 80% seen once. With no exception, relapse followed autologous stem cell transplantation in all patients, and brentuximab vedotin exposure varied. Sequenced material: peripheral blood mononuclear cells (PBMCs), taken at baseline. The origin of the receptors is a human donor with classical Hodgkin lymphoma.

V gene TRBV11-2 combines with J gene TRBJ2-3; D ambiguous. The CDR3 is 13 amino acids. V lost 7 bases and J lost 2, with 10 bases in between. Germline assignment: CDR1 SGHAT and CDR2 FQNNGV. The CDR3: CASTPRYTDTQYF. The DNA of the CDR3 is TGTGCCAGCACCCCGAGGTACACAGATACGCAGTATTTT.

V gene TRBV5-1 combines with J gene TRBJ2-1, with TRBD1 as a possible D gene (6 bases). V lost 0 bases and J lost 0, with 7 bases in between. The CDR3 is 15 residues long. Germline values: CDR1 SGHRS, CDR2 YFSETQ. The CDR3 DNA sequence: TGCGCCAGCAGCTTGGGGACAGCCTCCTACAATGAGCAGTTCTTC. Protein: CASSLGTASYNEQFF.

This clone turned up a few times. V is TRBV5-1 and J is TRBJ2-7, with TRBD1 as a possible D gene (6 bases). Per germline, CDR1 SGHRS and CDR2 YFSETQ. Deletions cut 2 bases from V and 7 bases from J, with 13 bases between. CDR3 size: 13 residues. The CDR3 DNA reads TGCGCCAGCAGCTTAAACGTACAGGGTGAGCAGTACTTC. Its protein is CASSLNVQGEQYF.

The chain recombines TRBV6-5 with TRBJ1-2, with D possibly matching TRBD1 (6 bases). Germline V lookup: CDR1 MNHEY, CDR2 SVGAGI. The CDR3 is made up of 15 amino acids. The germline V and J ends were trimmed by 6 bases and 4 bases, with 18 bases remaining between them. CDR3 loop: CASSRRLQQGYGYTF. In DNA, the CDR3 is TGTGCCAGCAGCCGAAGACTGCAACAGGGCTATGGCTACACCTTC.

This clone was observed a single time. The chain recombines TRBV19 with TRBJ2-1; 8 bases align to TRBD2. CDR1 LNHDA and CDR2 SQIVND come from the germline V gene (reference sequence). The CDR3 totals 15 residues. Trimming took 5 bases from V and 2 from J; bases not matched to a gene: 5. The CDR3 loop is CASSSNGGAYNEQFF. In DNA, the CDR3 is TGTGCCAGTAGTTCAAACGGGGGGGCCTACAATGAGCAGTTCTTC.

The chain employs TRBV6-4 and TRBJ2-1; 10 nucleotides match TRBD2. V trimming: 6 bases; J trimming: 4 bases; junction bases outside the gene matches: 3. This CDR3 is 14 amino acids long. Germline V gives CDR1 MRHNA, CDR2 SNTAGT. CDR3: CASSLAGDYNEQFF. The CDR3 DNA follows: TGTGCCAGCAGCCTAGCGGGGGATTACAATGAGCAGTTCTTC.

This clone was observed a few times. V is TRBV19 and J is TRBJ1-5; no firm D call. CDR1 LNHDA and CDR2 SQIVND come from the germline V gene (reference sequence). V was cut by 3 bases and J by 5 bases, with 20 bases left in between. The CDR3 runs to 17 residues. CDR3 loop: CASSILGSAVKDQPQHF. CDR3 coding DNA: TGTGCCAGTAGTATTCTAGGGTCGGCAGTTAAGGATCAGCCCCAGCATTTT.

The chain joins TRBV11-2 to TRBJ2-2; D call uncertain. In germline, CDR1 is SGHAT, CDR2 FQNNGV. Trimming removed 0 bases from V and 6 bases from J, with 14 bases in between. This CDR3 has 16 amino acids. The CDR3 reads CASSLDRLGRPGELFF. DNA of the CDR3: TGTGCCAGCAGCTTAGACCGCCTAGGTCGTCCCGGGGAGCTGTTTTTT.

The chain carries TRBV9 and TRBJ2-1; D may be TRBD2 (6 bases). Germline CDR1 and CDR2: SGDLS and YYNGEE. The CDR3 contains 17 residues. V lost 0 bases to trimming and J lost 2 bases, with 15 bases between them. In DNA, the CDR3 is TGTGCCAGCAGCGTAGATGTCGGAGGGGCGCCCTACAATGAGCAGTTCTTC. It encodes CASSVDVGGAPYNEQFF. The entire variable domain, with the rest obtained from reference TRBV9 and TRBJ2-1, is as follows: DSGVTQTPKHLITATGQRVTLRCSPRSGDLSVYWYQQSLDQGLQFLIQYYNGEERAKGNILERFSAQQFPDLHSELNLSSLELGDSALYFCASSVDVGGAPYNEQFFGPGTRLTVL.

The DNA of the CDR3 is TGTGCCAGCAGCCAAGCGGGACAGGGTGACAATGAGCAGTTCTTC. Its translation is CASSQAGQGDNEQFF. The rearrangement uses TRBV4-2 and TRBJ2-1; 9 nucleotides match TRBD1. The CDR3 has 15 residues. Trimming removed 1 base from V and 5 bases from J; junction bases left unmatched: 3. Germline CDR1 is LGHNA and CDR2 is YNFKEQ.

This chain uses TRBV11-2 with TRBJ1-1; tentatively, D is TRBD1 (5 bases). The ends were cut back, 5 bases at V and 2 bases at J, with 15 bases in the middle. This CDR3 contains 15 residues. From germline, CDR1 is SGHAT and CDR2 FQNNGV. The CDR3 nucleotides read TGTGCCAGCAGCCCAGGAGCAGGGCTCAACACTGAAGCTTTCTTT. Translating it yields CASSPGAGLNTEAFF.

The chain links TRBV6-1 to TRBJ2-3, with 11 bases aligning to TRBD2. There are 20 residues in the CDR3. The junction had 15 bases not matched to a gene; V was cut back by 4 bases and J by 0 bases. The germline V gene has CDR1 MNHNS and CDR2 SASEGT. The CDR3 nucleotides read TGTGCCAGCAGTGGACCGGCTAGCGGGGGGTCCTTCGCTAGCACAGATACGCAGTATTTT. Translated: CASSGPASGGSFASTDTQYF.

Turning to this clone: A much larger clonotype is one base distant, so this may be a read error. The V gene is TRBV27, the J gene TRBJ1-2; TRBD1 aligns across 9 bases. This CDR3 comprises 14 residues. CDR1 is MNHEY and CDR2 is SMNVEV in the germline V gene (reference sequence). The CDR3, as DNA: TGTGCCAGCGGTCCGACAGGGGGTCACTATAGCTACACCTTC. As protein: CASGPTGGHYSYTF.

The gene calls are TRBV9 and TRBJ2-1, with 12 bases that match TRBD2. Germline values: CDR1 SGDLS, CDR2 YYNGEE. Germline trimming cut 4 bases from V and 3 bases from J; bases unmatched to any gene: 11. The CDR3 loop spans 18 amino acids. The CDR3: CASSPRLLAGGDYNEQFF. CDR3 nucleotides: TGTGCCAGCAGCCCACGTTTGCTAGCGGGAGGGGACTACAATGAGCAGTTCTTC.